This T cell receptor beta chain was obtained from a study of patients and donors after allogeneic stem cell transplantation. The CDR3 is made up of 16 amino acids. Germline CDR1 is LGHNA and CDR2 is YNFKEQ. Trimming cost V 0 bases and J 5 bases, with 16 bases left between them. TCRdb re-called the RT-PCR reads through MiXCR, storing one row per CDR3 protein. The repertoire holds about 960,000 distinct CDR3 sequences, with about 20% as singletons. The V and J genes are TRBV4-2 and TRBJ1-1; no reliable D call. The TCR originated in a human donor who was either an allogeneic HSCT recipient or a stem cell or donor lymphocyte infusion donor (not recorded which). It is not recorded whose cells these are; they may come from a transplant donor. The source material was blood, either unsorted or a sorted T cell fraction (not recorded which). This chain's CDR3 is CASSQDRLAGRTEAFF. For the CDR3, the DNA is TGTGCCAGCAGCCAAGATCGACTTGCTGGAAGGACTGAAGCTTTCTTT.